These T cell receptor beta chains were read from a single sample in a study of technical replicates of blood from several donors. The assay was immunoSEQ multiplex PCR, and TCRdb's table has in-frame clones only and misses some. The table includes about 100,000 clones, 90% to 95% detected once. Sample: T cells isolated from PBMCs. All receptors come from a human donor in good health. Both conserved end residues are part of each CDR3. Fields, in order: J gene, clone size, V gene, D gene, CDR3 protein, CDR3 DNA. A D gene is named only where the DNA matches it firmly. The size entry is marked missing in some rows and otherwise reads once, few, many or a size class.

j_gene: TRBJ1-1; abundance: once; v_gene: TRBV11-3; d_gene: -; CDR3aa: CASSLDAGITEAFF; CDR3nt: TGTGCCAGCAGCTTAGATGCGGGGATCACTGAAGCTTTCTTT
j_gene: TRBJ1-1; abundance: -; v_gene: TRBV11-1; d_gene: -; CDR3aa: CASSLTGNTEAFF; CDR3nt: TGTGCCAGCAGTCTGACAGGTAACACTGAAGCTTTCTTT
j_gene: TRBJ1-1; abundance: once; v_gene: TRBV18; d_gene: -; CDR3aa: CASSLLEKRTEAFF; CDR3nt: TGTGCCAGCTCACTACTCGAGAAACGCACTGAAGCTTTCTTT
j_gene: TRBJ2-5; abundance: -; v_gene: TRBV19; d_gene: TRBD2; CDR3aa: CASSPINSGTRVQTQYF; CDR3nt: TGTGCCAGTAGTCCAATTAACTCCGGGACTAGGGTGCAGACCCAGTACTTC
j_gene: TRBJ2-1; abundance: -; v_gene: TRBV10-3; d_gene: -; CDR3aa: CAITGEGRYNEQFF; CDR3nt: TGTGCCATCACTGGCGAGGGCAGGTACAATGAGCAGTTCTTC
j_gene: TRBJ2-7; abundance: -; v_gene: TRBV14; d_gene: -; CDR3aa: CASSQDPFIHEQYF; CDR3nt: TGTGCCAGCAGCCAAGATCCATTCATTCACGAGCAGTACTTC
j_gene: TRBJ2-6; abundance: -; v_gene: TRBV18; d_gene: -; CDR3aa: CASSPPGGGTGANVLTF; CDR3nt: TGTGCCAGCTCACCACCCGGCGGGGGCACTGGGGCCAACGTCCTGACTTTC
j_gene: TRBJ2-7; abundance: -; v_gene: TRBV30; d_gene: TRBD1; CDR3aa: CAWVPGQGAYEQYF; CDR3nt: TGTGCCTGGGTCCCGGGACAGGGGGCTTACGAGCAGTACTTC
j_gene: TRBJ2-3; abundance: -; v_gene: TRBV14; d_gene: -; CDR3aa: CASSPLFVLGAQDTQYF; CDR3nt: TGTGCCAGCAGCCCCCTTTTCGTTCTGGGGGCGCAAGATACGCAGTATTTT
j_gene: TRBJ2-3; abundance: -; v_gene: TRBV4-1; d_gene: TRBD2; CDR3aa: CASSQDPRASGRIDTQYF; CDR3nt: TGCGCCAGCAGCCAAGATCCGAGGGCTAGCGGCAGGATAGATACGCAGTATTTT
j_gene: TRBJ2-4; abundance: -; v_gene: TRBV27; d_gene: TRBD2; CDR3aa: CASSLSGLAGKNIQYF; CDR3nt: TGTGCCAGCAGTTTATCCGGGCTAGCGGGAAAGAACATTCAGTACTTC
j_gene: TRBJ1-5; abundance: -; v_gene: TRBV30; d_gene: -; CDR3aa: CAWSVDAYSNQPQHF; CDR3nt: TGTGCCTGGAGTGTCGATGCCTATAGCAATCAGCCCCAGCATTTT
j_gene: TRBJ2-3; abundance: -; v_gene: TRBV4-1; d_gene: TRBD2; CDR3aa: CASSQVAGGTDTQYF; CDR3nt: TGCGCCAGCAGCCAAGTGGCGGGGGGCACAGATACGCAGTATTTT
j_gene: TRBJ2-3; abundance: -; v_gene: TRBV20-1; d_gene: -; CDR3aa: CTAYTDTQYF; CDR3nt: TGCACTGCCTACACAGATACGCAGTATTTT
j_gene: TRBJ2-3; abundance: -; v_gene: TRBV5-1; d_gene: TRBD2; CDR3aa: CASSLEASGRATDTQYF; CDR3nt: TGCGCCAGCAGCTTGGAGGCTAGCGGGAGGGCCACAGATACGCAGTATTTT
j_gene: TRBJ1-1; abundance: -; v_gene: TRBV5-1; d_gene: -; CDR3aa: CASSSTGGEHTEAFF; CDR3nt: TGCGCCAGCAGCTCAACGGGAGGAGAGCACACTGAAGCTTTCTTT
j_gene: TRBJ2-2; abundance: -; v_gene: TRBV27; d_gene: -; CDR3aa: CASRDGGLGELFF; CDR3nt: TGTGCCAGCCGGGACGGAGGGCTCGGGGAGCTGTTTTTT
j_gene: TRBJ1-1; abundance: -; v_gene: TRBV28; d_gene: TRBD1; CDR3aa: CASSLTGTGFLLAEAFF; CDR3nt: TGTGCCAGCAGTTTGACTGGGACAGGGTTTTTATTGGCTGAAGCTTTCTTT
j_gene: TRBJ2-3; abundance: -; v_gene: TRBV30; d_gene: TRBD1; CDR3aa: CAWRQGVDTQYF; CDR3nt: TGTGCCTGGAGACAGGGGGTAGATACGCAGTATTTT
j_gene: TRBJ1-4; abundance: -; v_gene: TRBV11-2; d_gene: -; CDR3aa: CASSLVHSVPNEKLFF; CDR3nt: TGTGCCAGCAGCTTAGTCCACTCCGTCCCTAATGAAAAACTGTTTTTT
j_gene: TRBJ1-1; abundance: -; v_gene: TRBV5-1; d_gene: -; CDR3aa: CASSLFQGNTEAFF; CDR3nt: TGCGCCAGCAGCTTGTTTCAGGGGAACACTGAAGCTTTCTTT
j_gene: TRBJ2-1; abundance: -; v_gene: TRBV5-4; d_gene: -; CDR3aa: CASSLVVGDNNEQFF; CDR3nt: TGTGCCAGCAGCTTGGTAGTGGGAGACAACAATGAGCAGTTCTTC
j_gene: TRBJ2-5; abundance: -; v_gene: TRBV9; d_gene: -; CDR3aa: CASSATAQETQYF; CDR3nt: TGTGCCAGCAGCGCGACAGCCCAAGAGACCCAGTACTTC
j_gene: TRBJ1-1; abundance: -; v_gene: TRBV4-1; d_gene: -; CDR3aa: CASSPKGAREAFF; CDR3nt: TGCGCCAGCAGCCCTAAAGGGGCGCGAGAAGCTTTCTTT
j_gene: TRBJ2-1; abundance: -; v_gene: TRBV4-3; d_gene: -; CDR3aa: CASSRTRRYNEQFF; CDR3nt: TGCGCCAGCAGCCGGACAAGGCGGTACAATGAGCAGTTCTTC
j_gene: TRBJ2-1; abundance: -; v_gene: TRBV18; d_gene: TRBD1; CDR3aa: CASSLQQGAHNEQFF; CDR3nt: TGTGCCAGCTCGCTCCAACAGGGGGCCCACAATGAGCAGTTCTTC